The next 26 T cell receptor beta chains were all read from a single sample in a study of T-cell memory formation after mild COVID-19. TCRdb used MiXCR to reprocess the 5' RACE reads, holding one entry per CDR3 protein. The table shows just under 150,000 distinct CDR3 sequences, with under 7% occurring only once. Material: PBMCs or a T cell subset sorted from them (not recorded which). These receptors originate from an adult woman who had mild COVID-19 (a few samples of this study predate the infection). Cell type and time point are not known.

This clonotype has a count of ten or more. The J gene is TRBJ2-1, the V gene TRBV20-1, with D possibly matching TRBD2 (5 bases). CDR3 length equals 13 residues. In germline, CDR1 is DFQATT, CDR2 SNEGSKA (reference sequence). Trimming removed 4 bases at V and 9 bases at J, with 16 bases between. The CDR3: CSATRTLSLEQFF. The DNA of the CDR3 is TGCAGTGCTACCCGGACTCTCTCGCTTGAGCAGTTCTTC.

This clonotype was seen many times. The gene calls are TRBV2 and TRBJ1-1; perhaps TRBD1 as D (5 bases). V lost 6 bases and J 6 bases, leaving 14 bases between the germline ends. The CDR3 is 13 residues long. Looked up from germline, CDR1 is SNHLY and CDR2 is FYNNEI. The CDR3 coding sequence is TGTGCCAGCAGAGAATGGGGGGAAGCTGAAGCTTTCTTT. Its translation is CASREWGEAEAFF.

This clonotype has a count of ten or more. This chain uses TRBV20-1 with TRBJ2-3, with D possibly TRBD1 on 5 matching bases. This CDR3 is 13 amino acids long. Germline V lookup: CDR1 DFQATT, CDR2 SNEGSKA (reference sequence). Trimming removed 4 bases from V and 1 base from J, with 9 bases in between. Written as DNA, the CDR3 is TGCAGTGCTATTAGGGGCCGCACAGATACGCAGTATTTT. Its translation is CSAIRGRTDTQYF.

The table lists this clonotype with a few counts. This chain links TRBV5-1 with TRBJ2-1; D is possibly TRBD2 (6 bases). The germline V gene has CDR1 SGHRS and CDR2 YFSETQ. This CDR3 region has 15 residues. V lost 3 bases and J lost 6, with 16 bases in between. The CDR3 DNA is TGCGCCAGCAGCTGGGGAATAGCGGAAGTCAATGAGCAGTTCTTC. It yields the protein CASSWGIAEVNEQFF.

This clonotype was found many times. The gene calls are TRBV5-1 and TRBJ2-7, with D possibly being TRBD1 (5 bases). Germline V gene sequence: CDR1 SGHRS, CDR2 YFSETQ. CDR3 size: 14 residues. V lost 3 bases and J 4 bases, leaving 14 bases between the germline ends. In DNA, the CDR3 is TGCGCCAGCAGCTCGTGGGGCCTAAAATACGAGCAGTACTTC. It encodes CASSSWGLKYEQYF.

This clonotype has at least ten counts. The chain combines TRBV12-3 or TRBV12-4 with TRBJ2-3; TRBD2 matches 8 bases. The CDR3 is 16 residues long. The V segment lost 8 bases and the J segment 3 bases; nucleotides outside the gene matches: 13. The chain's CDR3 is CASGPSRAGGTDTQYF. CDR3 DNA: TGTGCCAGCGGACCCTCACGGGCGGGAGGTACAGATACGCAGTATTTT.

The chain couples TRBV10-3 to TRBJ1-5; D is unclear. The CDR3 is 14 amino acids. Trimming removed 3 bases at V and 3 bases at J, with 9 bases between. The germline V gene encodes CDR1 ENHRY and CDR2 SYGVKD. The CDR3 DNA sequence: TGTGCCATCAGTGAAAGCGGGTTCAATCAGCCCCAGCATTTT. Translated: CAISESGFNQPQHF.

As concerns this clonotype: One end of the junction is discordant with germline, which a read error may explain. This rearrangement joins TRBV5-5 to TRBJ2-1; the D is unclear. The CDR3 spans 12 residues. CDR1 is SGHKS, CDR2 YYEKEE, per germline (reference sequence). The CDR3 region is CASSLWYSEQFF. Written as DNA, the CDR3 is TGTGCCAGCAGCTTGTGGTACAGTGAGCAGTTCTTC.

This clonotype has a count of ten or more. The chain links TRBV7-7 to TRBJ2-3; perhaps TRBD1 as D (7 bases). V lost 8 bases and J lost 6, with 21 bases in between. This CDR3 comprises 15 residues. Per the germline V gene, CDR1 is SSHAT and CDR2 is FNYEAQ (reference sequence). CDR3 protein: CASGMGGRGMDTQYF. DNA of the CDR3: TGTGCCAGCGGAATGGGGGGCAGGGGGATGGATACGCAGTATTTT.

This clonotype was picked up a small number of times. The rearrangement uses TRBV5-1 and TRBJ2-5, with a weak D call TRBD2 (5 bases). CDR1 SGHRS and CDR2 YFSETQ come from the germline V gene. The CDR3 has 13 residues. Between the trimmed V and J ends, which lost 2 bases and 3 bases, there was a span of 8 bases. CDR3 loop: CASSFGREETQYF. CDR3 DNA: TGCGCCAGCAGCTTCGGGCGGGAAGAGACCCAGTACTTC.

This chain connects TRBV5-1 to TRBJ2-7, with 11 bases aligning to TRBD1. The junction had 7 bases not matched to a gene; V was cut back by 0 bases and J by 2 bases. Germline V gene lookup returns CDR1 SGHRS and CDR2 YFSETQ. This CDR3 is built from 17 residues. The chain's CDR3 is CASSLDGTGGTPYEQYF. The CDR3 DNA follows: TGCGCCAGCAGCTTGGACGGGACAGGGGGAACGCCCTACGAGCAGTACTTC.

The V call is TRBV4-1, the J call TRBJ2-1; no firm D call. This CDR3 region has 14 residues. The germline gives CDR1 MGHRA, CDR2 YSYEKL. With 1 base removed from V and 2 bases from J, the gap between germline ends came to 6 bases. The DNA for the CDR3 is TGCGCCAGCAGCCAAGGGGTCACCTACAATGAGCAGTTCTTC. Protein: CASSQGVTYNEQFF.

This rearrangement joins TRBV7-9 to TRBJ2-3; no firm D call. This CDR3 contains 15 residues. Germline V gene data show CDR1 as SEHNR and CDR2 as FQNEAQ (reference sequence). The germline V and J ends were trimmed by 1 base and 0 bases, with 8 bases remaining between them. The CDR3 sequence is CASSLDGQSTDTQYF. The CDR3, as DNA: TGTGCCAGCAGCTTAGACGGTCAGAGCACAGATACGCAGTATTTT.

This clonotype has at least ten counts. This rearrangement joins TRBV12-3 or TRBV12-4 to TRBJ1-1; 7 nucleotides agree with TRBD1. V lost 2 bases and J lost 4; bases outside the gene matches: 10. This CDR3 spans 16 amino acids. The CDR3, as DNA: TGTGCCAGCAGTTTAAGGTCCGGCAGGGGGAGCACTGAAGCTTTCTTT. This codes for CASSLRSGRGSTEAFF.

This clonotype was detected a few times. The V gene is TRBV29-1, the J gene TRBJ1-3; D is uncertain. V was cut by 3 bases and J by 1 base, with 1 base left in between. The germline V gene has CDR1 SQVTM and CDR2 ANQGSEA. CDR3 length: 11 residues. The CDR3: CSVDSGNTIYF. CDR3 in DNA: TGCAGCGTTGATTCTGGAAACACCATATATTTT.

This sequence joins TRBV5-1 and TRBJ1-1; TRBD1 matches at 7 bases. The CDR3 consists of 17 residues. V shed 4 bases and J 4 bases; nucleotides not matched to a gene: 16. Germline V lookup: CDR1 SGHRS, CDR2 YFSETQ. CDR3 DNA sequence: TGCGCCAGCAGCCTGTCGGGGAGGGGGCTCGGGGGCACTGAAGCTTTCTTT. Protein product: CASSLSGRGLGGTEAFF. The complete variable domain, with remaining parts taken from reference TRBV5-1 and TRBJ1-1, reads KAGVTQTPRYLIKTRGQQVTLSCSPISGHRSVSWYQQTPGQGLQFLFEYFSETQRNKGNFPGRFSGRQFSNSRSEMNVSTLELGDSALYLCASSLSGRGLGGTEAFFGQGTRLTVV.

The sample holds many counts of this clonotype. The genes are TRBV20-1 and TRBJ1-2; 10 positions match TRBD1. This CDR3 contains 16 residues. Per the germline V gene, CDR1 is DFQATT and CDR2 is SNEGSKA (reference sequence). V was pared by 0 bases and J by 6 bases, with 10 bases of the junction left unmatched. The CDR3 is CSARENPGQGRDGYTF. CDR3 bases: TGCAGTGCTAGAGAGAATCCGGGACAGGGGCGGGATGGCTACACCTTC.

The table lists this clonotype with a few counts. The rearrangement joins TRBV25-1 to TRBJ2-3, with a possible D match to TRBD1 (5 bases). The CDR3 covers 15 residues. Trimming took off 6 bases at V and 2 bases at J, with 15 bases between the two ends. The V gene's germline CDR1 is MGHDK and CDR2 SYGVNS. CDR3 protein: CASSPVAGNTDTQYF. The CDR3 DNA is TGTGCCAGCAGCCCGGTGGCAGGGAACACAGATACGCAGTATTTT.

The V call is TRBV20-1, the J call TRBJ2-5; 12 bases align to TRBD2. From germline, CDR1 is DFQATT and CDR2 SNEGSKA (reference sequence). This CDR3 is built from 15 residues. Losses at the gene ends were 1 base for V and 2 bases for J; bases not matched to a gene: 2. CDR3 amino acids: CSARAGTSGQETQYF. In DNA form, the CDR3 reads TGCAGTGCTAGAGCCGGGACTAGCGGGCAAGAGACCCAGTACTTC.

At least ten counts were recorded for this clonotype. The chain couples TRBV5-1 to TRBJ2-2; D gene uncertain. The length of the CDR3 is 14 residues. Trimming shortened V by 4 bases and J by 0 bases, and 7 bases separated the two germline ends. CDR1 and CDR2 from the germline V gene are SGHRS and YFSETQ. This CDR3 reads CASSGTANTGELFF. The CDR3 coding sequence is TGCGCCAGCAGCGGAACAGCGAACACCGGGGAGCTGTTTTTT.

The chain joins TRBV4-1 to TRBJ1-1, with 7 bases lining up with TRBD1. V shed 4 bases, J shed 4 bases, and the junction held 6 bases outside the gene matches. The V gene's germline CDR1 is MGHRA and CDR2 YSYEKL. This CDR3 contains 14 residues. The CDR3 DNA reads as TGCGCCAGCAGCCCCTCAGGGGGGTTCACTGAAGCTTTCTTT. Its translation: CASSPSGGFTEAFF.

Many counts were recorded for this clonotype. This sequence joins TRBV4-1 and TRBJ2-7; D unresolved. The CDR3 has 16 residues. The germline V and J ends were trimmed by 2 bases and 1 base, with 15 bases remaining between them. Per the germline V gene, CDR1 is MGHRA and CDR2 is YSYEKL. The CDR3 protein is CASSQKPPAGSYEQYF. CDR3 DNA: TGCGCCAGCAGCCAAAAGCCCCCTGCAGGTTCCTACGAGCAGTACTTC.

This clonotype appeared many times. The CDR3 nucleotides are TGTGCCAGCACCCGCGGCAGGGGCGCCTCTAACTATGGCTACACCTTC. Translating gives CASTRGRGASNYGYTF. This chain connects TRBV6-2 or TRBV6-3 to TRBJ1-2; perhaps TRBD1 as D (6 bases). Trimming pared 7 bases from V and 0 bases from J, leaving 18 bases between. Per the germline V gene, CDR1 is MNHEY and CDR2 is SVGEGT. The CDR3 contains 16 residues.

This clonotype came up many times. For the CDR3, the DNA is TGTGCCAGCAGTTACCAAGCGGGAGGTACAGATACGCAGTATTTT. As protein: CASSYQAGGTDTQYF. The rearrangement links TRBV6-5 to TRBJ2-3, with 9 positions matching TRBD2. From germline, CDR1 is MNHEY and CDR2 SVGAGI. This CDR3 has 15 amino acids. After removal of 2 bases from V and 3 bases from J, the junction contained 3 bases not matched to a gene.

This clonotype was recorded many times. V gene TRBV27 combines with J gene TRBJ2-3, with TRBD2 identical over 8 bases. The CDR3 totals 17 residues. Germline V CDR1 and CDR2: MNHEY, SMNVEV (reference sequence). V lost 5 bases and J lost 4; bases outside the gene matches: 14. CDR3 nucleotide sequence: TGTGCCAGCAGTCCTCGACTAGCGCCACCGCGGGCAGATACGCAGTATTTT. Its translation is CASSPRLAPPRADTQYF.

There are a few counts of this clonotype. The chain has TRBV3-1 and TRBJ1-2, with D possibly being TRBD1 (6 bases). The V end lost 2 bases, the J end lost 0 bases, and 13 bases lay between the germline ends. CDR1 is LGHDT, CDR2 YNNKEL, per germline (reference sequence). This CDR3 is 16 amino acids long. The CDR3 sequence is CASSQKFRGSNYGYTF. The CDR3 nucleotides read TGTGCCAGCAGCCAAAAATTCAGGGGATCTAACTATGGCTACACCTTC.